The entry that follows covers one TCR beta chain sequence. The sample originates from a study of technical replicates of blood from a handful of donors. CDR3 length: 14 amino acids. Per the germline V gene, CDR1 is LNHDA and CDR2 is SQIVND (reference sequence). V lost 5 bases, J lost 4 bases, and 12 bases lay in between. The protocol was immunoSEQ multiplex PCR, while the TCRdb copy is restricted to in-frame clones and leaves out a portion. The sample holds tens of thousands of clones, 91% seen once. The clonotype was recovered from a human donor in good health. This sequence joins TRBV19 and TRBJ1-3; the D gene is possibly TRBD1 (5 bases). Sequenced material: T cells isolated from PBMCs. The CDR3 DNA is TGTGCCAGTAGTCACCCGGACACCGGAAACACCATATATTTT. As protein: CASSHPDTGNTIYF.